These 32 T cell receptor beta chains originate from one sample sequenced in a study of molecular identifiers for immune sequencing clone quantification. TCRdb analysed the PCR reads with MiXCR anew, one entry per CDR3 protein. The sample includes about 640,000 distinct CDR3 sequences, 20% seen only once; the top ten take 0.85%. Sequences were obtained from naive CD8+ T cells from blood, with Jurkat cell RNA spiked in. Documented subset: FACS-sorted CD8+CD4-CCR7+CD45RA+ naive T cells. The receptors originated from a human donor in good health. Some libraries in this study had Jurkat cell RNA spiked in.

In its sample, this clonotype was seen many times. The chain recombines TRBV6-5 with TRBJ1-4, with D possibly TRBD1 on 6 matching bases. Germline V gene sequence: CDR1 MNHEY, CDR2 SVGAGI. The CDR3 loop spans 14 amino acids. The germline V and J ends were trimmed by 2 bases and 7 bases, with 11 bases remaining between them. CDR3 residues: CASSYGGRGEKLFF. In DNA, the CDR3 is TGTGCCAGCAGTTACGGGGGGCGAGGTGAAAAACTGTTTTTT.

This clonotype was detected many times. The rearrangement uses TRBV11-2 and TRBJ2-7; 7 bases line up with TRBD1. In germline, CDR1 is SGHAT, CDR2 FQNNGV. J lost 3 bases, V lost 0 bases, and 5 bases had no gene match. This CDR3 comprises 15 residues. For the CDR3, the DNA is TGTGCCAGCAGCTTAGAACCGGGACAGAACTACGAGCAGTACTTC. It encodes CASSLEPGQNYEQYF.

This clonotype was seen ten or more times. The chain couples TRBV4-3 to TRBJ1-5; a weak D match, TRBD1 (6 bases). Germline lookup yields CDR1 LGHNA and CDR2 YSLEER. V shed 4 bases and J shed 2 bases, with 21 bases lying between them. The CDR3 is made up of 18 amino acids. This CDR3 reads CASSLNHGAGVGNQPQHF. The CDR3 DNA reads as TGCGCCAGCAGCCTCAACCACGGCGCAGGGGTCGGCAATCAGCCCCAGCATTTT.

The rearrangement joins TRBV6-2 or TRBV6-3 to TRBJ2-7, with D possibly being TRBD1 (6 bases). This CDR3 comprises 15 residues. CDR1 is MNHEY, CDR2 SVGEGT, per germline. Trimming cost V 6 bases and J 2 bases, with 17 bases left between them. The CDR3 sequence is CASRTPGHDTYEQYF. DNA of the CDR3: TGTGCCAGCAGGACACCGGGACACGATACCTACGAGCAGTACTTC.

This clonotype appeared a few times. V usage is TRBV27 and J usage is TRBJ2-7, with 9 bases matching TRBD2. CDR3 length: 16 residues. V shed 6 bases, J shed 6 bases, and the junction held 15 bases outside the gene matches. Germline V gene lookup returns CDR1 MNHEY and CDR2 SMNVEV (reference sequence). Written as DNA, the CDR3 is TGTGCCAGCAGGAGATCGCAGCGGGGGGATCGGCTCGAGCAGTACTTC. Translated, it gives CASRRSQRGDRLEQYF.

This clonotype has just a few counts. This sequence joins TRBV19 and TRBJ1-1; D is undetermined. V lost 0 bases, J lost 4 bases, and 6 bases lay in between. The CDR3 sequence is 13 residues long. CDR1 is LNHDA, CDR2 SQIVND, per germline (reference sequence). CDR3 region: CASSIDFGTEAFF. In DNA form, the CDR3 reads TGTGCCAGTAGTATAGATTTCGGCACTGAAGCTTTCTTT. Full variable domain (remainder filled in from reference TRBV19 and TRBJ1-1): DGGITQSPKYLFRKEGQNVTLSCEQNLNHDAMYWYRQDPGQGLRLIYYSQIVNDFQKGDIAEGYSVSREKKESFPLTVTSAQKNPTAFYLCASSIDFGTEAFFGQGTRLTVV.

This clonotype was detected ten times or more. This CDR3 reads CASSQDAALAGVPGELFF. The CDR3 DNA reads TGCGCCAGCAGCCAAGACGCTGCCCTAGCGGGAGTCCCCGGGGAGCTGTTTTTT. The chain is built from TRBV4-3 and TRBJ2-2; 10 positions match TRBD2. The germline CDR1 and CDR2 sequences are LGHNA and YSLEER. The V gene end was trimmed by 0 bases and the J gene end by 6 bases; junction bases not matched to a gene: 10. The CDR3 loop spans 18 amino acids.

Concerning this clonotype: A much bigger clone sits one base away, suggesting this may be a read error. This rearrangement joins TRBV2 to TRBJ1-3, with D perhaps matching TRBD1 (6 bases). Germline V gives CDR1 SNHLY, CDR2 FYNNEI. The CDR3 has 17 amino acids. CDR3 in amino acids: CASIQGLNLRSGNAIYF. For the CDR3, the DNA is TGTGCCAGCATCCAGGGGTTGAATTTACGCTCTGGAAACGCCATATATTTT.

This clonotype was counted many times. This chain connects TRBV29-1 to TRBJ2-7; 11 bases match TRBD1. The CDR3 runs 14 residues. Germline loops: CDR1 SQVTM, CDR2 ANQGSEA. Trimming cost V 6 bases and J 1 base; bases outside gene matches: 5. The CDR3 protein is CSVSGTGGSYEQYF. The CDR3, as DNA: TGCAGCGTCTCCGGGACAGGGGGTTCCTACGAGCAGTACTTC.

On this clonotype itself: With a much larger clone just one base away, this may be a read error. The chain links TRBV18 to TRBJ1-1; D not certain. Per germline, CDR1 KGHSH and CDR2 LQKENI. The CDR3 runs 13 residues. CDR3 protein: CASSPPVNTEALF. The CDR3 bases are TGTGCCAGCTCTCCACCGGTGAACACTGAAGCTCTCTTT.

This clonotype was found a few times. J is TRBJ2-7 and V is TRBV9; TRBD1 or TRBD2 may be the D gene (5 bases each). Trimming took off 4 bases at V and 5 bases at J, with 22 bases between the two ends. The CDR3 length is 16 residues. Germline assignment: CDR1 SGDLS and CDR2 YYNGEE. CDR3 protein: CASSRVGEGPKNEQYF. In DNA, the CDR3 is TGTGCCAGCAGCCGGGTGGGAGAGGGGCCGAAGAACGAGCAGTACTTC.

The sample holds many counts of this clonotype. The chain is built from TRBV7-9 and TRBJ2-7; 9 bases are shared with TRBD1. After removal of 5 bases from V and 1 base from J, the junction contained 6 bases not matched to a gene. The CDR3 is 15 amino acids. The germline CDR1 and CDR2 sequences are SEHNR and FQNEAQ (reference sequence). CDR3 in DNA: TGTGCCAGCAGCCCAGGACAGGGGCGATCCTACGAGCAGTACTTC. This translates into CASSPGQGRSYEQYF.

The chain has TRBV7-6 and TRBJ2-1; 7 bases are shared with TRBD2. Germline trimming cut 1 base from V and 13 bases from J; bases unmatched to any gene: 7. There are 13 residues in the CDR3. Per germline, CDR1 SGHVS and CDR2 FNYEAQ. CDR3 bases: TGTGCCAGCAGCTTAGAGACCGGACTAGATCAGTTCTTC. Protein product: CASSLETGLDQFF.

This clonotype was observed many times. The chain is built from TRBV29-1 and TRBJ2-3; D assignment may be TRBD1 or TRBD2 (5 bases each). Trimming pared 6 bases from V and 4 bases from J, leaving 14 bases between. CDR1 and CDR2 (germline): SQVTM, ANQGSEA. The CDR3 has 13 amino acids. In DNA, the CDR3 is TGCAGCGTGGACGCCGAGGGGTCAGATACGCAGTATTTT. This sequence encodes CSVDAEGSDTQYF.

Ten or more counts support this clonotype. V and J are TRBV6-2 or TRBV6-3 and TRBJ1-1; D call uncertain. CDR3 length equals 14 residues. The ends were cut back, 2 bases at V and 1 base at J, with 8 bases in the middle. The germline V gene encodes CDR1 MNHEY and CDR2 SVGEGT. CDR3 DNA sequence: TGTGCCAGCAGTTACGCGACGTCGAACACTGAAGCTTTCTTT. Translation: CASSYATSNTEAFF.

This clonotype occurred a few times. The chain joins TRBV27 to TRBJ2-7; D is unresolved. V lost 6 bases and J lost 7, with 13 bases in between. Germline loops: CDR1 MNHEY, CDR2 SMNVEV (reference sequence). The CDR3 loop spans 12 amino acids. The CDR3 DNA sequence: TGTGCCAGCAGCCCGAGGATGGGGGAGCAGTACTTC. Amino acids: CASSPRMGEQYF.

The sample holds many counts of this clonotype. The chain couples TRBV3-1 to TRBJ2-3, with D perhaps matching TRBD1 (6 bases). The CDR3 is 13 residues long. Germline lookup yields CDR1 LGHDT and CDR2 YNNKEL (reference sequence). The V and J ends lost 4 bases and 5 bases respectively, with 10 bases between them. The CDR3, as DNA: TGTGCCAGCAGCCGCCGGGACATAGATACGCAGTATTTT. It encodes CASSRRDIDTQYF.

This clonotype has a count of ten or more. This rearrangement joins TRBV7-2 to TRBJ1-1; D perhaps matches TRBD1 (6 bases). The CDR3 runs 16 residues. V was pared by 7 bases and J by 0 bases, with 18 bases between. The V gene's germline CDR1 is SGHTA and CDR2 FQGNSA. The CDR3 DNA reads TGTGCCAGCACCCGAAGCTTCAGGGACATGAACACTGAAGCTTTCTTT. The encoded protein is CASTRSFRDMNTEAFF.

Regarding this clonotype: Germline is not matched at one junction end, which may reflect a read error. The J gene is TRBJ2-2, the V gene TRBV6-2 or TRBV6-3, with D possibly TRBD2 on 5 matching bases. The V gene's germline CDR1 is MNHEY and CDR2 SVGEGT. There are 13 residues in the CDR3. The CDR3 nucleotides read TGCGCCAGCAGTTGGACGGCTACCGGGGAGCTGCTTTTT. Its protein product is CASSWTATGELLF.

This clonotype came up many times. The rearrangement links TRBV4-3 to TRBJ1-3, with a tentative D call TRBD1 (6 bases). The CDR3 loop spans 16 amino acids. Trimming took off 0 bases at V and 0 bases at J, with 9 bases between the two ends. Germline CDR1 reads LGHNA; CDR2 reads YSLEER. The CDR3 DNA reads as TGCGCCAGCAGCCAAGATGACAGGACCTCTGGAAACACCATATATTTT. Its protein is CASSQDDRTSGNTIYF.

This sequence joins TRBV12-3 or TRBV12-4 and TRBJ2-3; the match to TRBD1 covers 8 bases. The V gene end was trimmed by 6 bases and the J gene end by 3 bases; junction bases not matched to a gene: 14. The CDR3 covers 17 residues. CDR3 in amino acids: CASRHCQDRDRTDTQYF. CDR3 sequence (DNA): TGTGCCAGCAGACACTGCCAGGACAGGGATAGGACAGATACGCAGTATTTT.

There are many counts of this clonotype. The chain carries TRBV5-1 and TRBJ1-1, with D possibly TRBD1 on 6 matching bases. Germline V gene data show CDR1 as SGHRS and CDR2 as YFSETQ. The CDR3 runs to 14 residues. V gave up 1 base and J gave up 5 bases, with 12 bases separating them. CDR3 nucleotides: TGCGCCAGCAGCTTGTGGGAGGGGGGGACTGAAGCTTTCTTT. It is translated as CASSLWEGGTEAFF.

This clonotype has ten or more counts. CDR3 DNA sequence: TGTGCCAGCAGTTTACGCGGGACACTCACCTACGAGCAGTACTTC. It encodes CASSLRGTLTYEQYF. The V call is TRBV28, the J call TRBJ2-7; D assignment may be TRBD1 or TRBD2 (6 bases each). The CDR3 length is 15 residues. The V end lost 2 bases, the J end lost 2 bases, and 13 bases lay between the germline ends. The germline V gene has CDR1 MDHEN and CDR2 SYDVKM.

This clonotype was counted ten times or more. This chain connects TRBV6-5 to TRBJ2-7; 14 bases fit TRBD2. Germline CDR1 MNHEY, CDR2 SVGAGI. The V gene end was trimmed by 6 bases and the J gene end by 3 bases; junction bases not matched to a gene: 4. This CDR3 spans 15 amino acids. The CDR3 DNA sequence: TGTGCCAGCAGCCCAGGGACTAGCGGGAGCTACGAGCAGTACTTC. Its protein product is CASSPGTSGSYEQYF.

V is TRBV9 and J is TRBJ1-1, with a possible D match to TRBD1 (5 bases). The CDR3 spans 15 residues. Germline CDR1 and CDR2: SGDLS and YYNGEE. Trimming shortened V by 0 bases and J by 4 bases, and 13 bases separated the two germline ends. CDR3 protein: CASSVGGGPTTEAFF. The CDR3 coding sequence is TGTGCCAGCAGCGTAGGGGGGGGTCCGACCACTGAAGCTTTCTTT.

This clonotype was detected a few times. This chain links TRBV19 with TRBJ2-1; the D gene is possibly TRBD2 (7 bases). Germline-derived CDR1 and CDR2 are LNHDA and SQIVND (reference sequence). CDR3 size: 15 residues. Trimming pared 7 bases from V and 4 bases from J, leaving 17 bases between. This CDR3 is CASTLGGAPYNEQFF. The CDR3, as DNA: TGTGCCAGTACCCTGGGGGGGGCCCCGTACAATGAGCAGTTCTTC.

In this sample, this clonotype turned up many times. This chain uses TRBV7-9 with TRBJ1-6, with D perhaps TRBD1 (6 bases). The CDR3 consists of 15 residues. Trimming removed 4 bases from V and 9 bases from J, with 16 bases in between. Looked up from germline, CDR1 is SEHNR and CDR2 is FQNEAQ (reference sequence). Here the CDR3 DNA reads TGTGCCAGCAGCTCCCTGATCGGGGGGGCTTCACCCCTCCACTTT. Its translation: CASSSLIGGASPLHF.

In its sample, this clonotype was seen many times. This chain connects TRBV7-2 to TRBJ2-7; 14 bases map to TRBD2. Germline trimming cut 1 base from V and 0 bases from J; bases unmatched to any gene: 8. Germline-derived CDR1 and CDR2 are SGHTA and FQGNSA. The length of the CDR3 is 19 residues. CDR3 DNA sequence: TGTGCCAGCAGCTTAGAGTTTGCGGGACTAGCGGGGGACTCCTACGAGCAGTACTTC. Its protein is CASSLEFAGLAGDSYEQYF.

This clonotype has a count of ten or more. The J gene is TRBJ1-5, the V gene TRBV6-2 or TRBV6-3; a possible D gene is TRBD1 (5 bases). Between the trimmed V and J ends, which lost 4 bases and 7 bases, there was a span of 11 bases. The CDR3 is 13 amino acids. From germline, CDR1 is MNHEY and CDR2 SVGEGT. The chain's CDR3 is CASSWGFGQPQHF. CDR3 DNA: TGTGCCAGCAGTTGGGGGTTCGGACAGCCCCAGCATTTT.

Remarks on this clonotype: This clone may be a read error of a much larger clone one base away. In DNA form, the CDR3 reads TGTGCCAGCAGCTTTAGTCCCAACTGGGAAGCTTTCTTT. This codes for CASSFSPNWEAFF. The chain carries TRBV7-3 and TRBJ1-1; D is undetermined. There are 13 residues in the CDR3. The germline CDR1 and CDR2 sequences are SGHTA and FQGTGA. V shed 3 bases and J shed 8 bases, with 13 bases lying between them.

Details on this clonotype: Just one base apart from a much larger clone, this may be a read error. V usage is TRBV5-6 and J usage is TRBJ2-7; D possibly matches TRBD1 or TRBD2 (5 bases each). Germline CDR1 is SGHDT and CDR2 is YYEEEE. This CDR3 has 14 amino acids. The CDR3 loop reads CAGSPSGHVREQYF. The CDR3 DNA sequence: TGTGCCGGCAGCCCCAGCGGACATGTTAGGGAGCAGTACTTC. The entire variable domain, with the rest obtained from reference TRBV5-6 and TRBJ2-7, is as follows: DAGVTQSPTHLIKTRGQQVTLRCSPKSGHDTVSWYQQALGQGPQFIFQYYEEEERQRGNFPDRFSGHQFPNYSSELNVNALLLGDSALYLCAGSPSGHVREQYFGPGTRLTVT.

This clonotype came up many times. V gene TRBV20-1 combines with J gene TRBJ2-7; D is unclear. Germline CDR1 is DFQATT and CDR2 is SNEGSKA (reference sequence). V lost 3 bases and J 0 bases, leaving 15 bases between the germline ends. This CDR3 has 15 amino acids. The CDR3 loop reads CSASLAQTPSYEQYF. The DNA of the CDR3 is TGCAGTGCTAGTTTAGCACAGACGCCCTCCTACGAGCAGTACTTC.